The 28 T cell receptor beta chains given below trace back to one sample, sequenced in a study of graft-versus-host responses after intestinal transplantation. Produced via immunoSEQ multiplex PCR; TCRdb's table is partial and in-frame only. The table records about 39,000 clones, about 95% of them present only once. Their antigen targets remain unknown. Sequencing used unstimulated CD8+ T cells sorted from spleen or lymph node cells, obtained before transplant. All receptors come from a human donor who was the organ donor for an intestinal transplant.

V usage is TRBV7-9 and J usage is TRBJ2-2, with TRBD2 matching over 14 bases. This CDR3 is 18 amino acids long. V was clipped by 3 bases and J by 2 bases; unmatched bases: 5. Germline loops: CDR1 SEHNR, CDR2 FQNEAQ (reference sequence). The CDR3 region has the DNA TGTGCCAGCAGCTTTCGGACTAGCGGGGGGCCAAACACCGGGGAGCTGTTTTTT. It codes for CASSFRTSGGPNTGELFF.

Written as DNA, the CDR3 is TGTGCCAGCAGCAAAGGTCGGACTAGGTACAATGAGCAGTTCTTC. This encodes CASSKGRTRYNEQFF. The chain joins TRBV21-1 to TRBJ2-1; the table calls TRBD2, which could not be checked here. TRBV21-1 is recorded as a pseudogene. The CDR3 is 15 amino acids.

This chain links TRBV4-1 with TRBJ1-4; D is possibly TRBD1 (5 bases). The V gene's germline CDR1 is MGHRA and CDR2 YSYEKL. This CDR3 region has 16 residues. V was cut by 2 bases and J by 6 bases, with 16 bases left in between. The CDR3 is CASSQPQGERDEKLFF. Here the CDR3 DNA reads TGCGCCAGCAGCCAACCTCAGGGTGAAAGGGATGAAAAACTGTTTTTT.

V usage is TRBV6-6 and J usage is TRBJ1-2, with D possibly matching TRBD1 (5 bases). Trimming left V 6 bases short and J 5 bases short, with 16 bases between. The length of the CDR3 is 14 residues. Germline V gene lookup returns CDR1 MNHNY and CDR2 SVGAGI (reference sequence). The CDR3, as DNA: TGTGCCAGCAGCGCGGGGGTCGCTGGGTATGGCTACACCTTC. Translating it yields CASSAGVAGYGYTF.

The table lists this clone with a few counts. The chain links TRBV7-9 to TRBJ2-7, with D uncertain. Germline loops: CDR1 SEHNR, CDR2 FQNEAQ (reference sequence). Trimming cost V 1 base and J 5 bases, with 15 bases left between them. The length of the CDR3 is 15 residues. CDR3 bases: TGTGCCAGCAGCTTAGTGTTGGGAAAGGTCGACGAGCAGTACTTC. This sequence encodes CASSLVLGKVDEQYF. The whole variable domain, filled in from reference TRBV7-9 and TRBJ2-7, reads DTGVSQNPRHKITKRGQNVTFRCDPISEHNRLYWYRQTLGQGPEFLTYFQNEAQLEKSRLLSDRFSAERPKGSFSTLEIQRTEQGDSAMYLCASSLVLGKVDEQYFGPGTRLTVT.

The chain joins TRBV18 to TRBJ2-1, with D possibly TRBD2 on 6 matching bases. The V gene's germline CDR1 is KGHSH and CDR2 LQKENI. The germline V and J ends were trimmed by 6 bases and 10 bases, with 25 bases remaining between them. The CDR3 has 16 amino acids. The CDR3 region has the DNA TGTGCCAGCTCGGACGGATACCCGGGACCCCGGGAGGAGCAGTTCTTC. Amino acid sequence: CASSDGYPGPREEQFF.

The chain has TRBV7-9 and TRBJ1-6; 7 bases align to TRBD1. From germline, CDR1 is SEHNR and CDR2 FQNEAQ (reference sequence). The CDR3 contains 15 residues. The trim removed 5 bases at V and 1 base at J, leaving 2 bases unmatched. The CDR3 spells CASSPRGSYNSPLHF. The CDR3 nucleotides read TGTGCCAGCAGCCCCAGGGGGTCCTATAATTCACCCCTCCACTTT.

The chain employs TRBV4-1 and TRBJ1-2; TRBD1 is a possible D gene (6 bases). Per germline, CDR1 MGHRA and CDR2 YSYEKL. V was shortened by 4 bases and J by 2 bases, with 11 bases between the two germline ends. The CDR3 spans 14 residues. The CDR3 DNA sequence: TGCGCCAGCAGCCCCCTGACAGGCAACTATGGCTACACCTTC. It is translated as CASSPLTGNYGYTF.

In its sample, this clone was seen a few times. The chain uses TRBV5-1 and TRBJ1-1, with 8 bases that match TRBD1. Germline V gene sequence: CDR1 SGHRS, CDR2 YFSETQ. The CDR3 sequence is 15 residues long. Trimming cost V 0 bases and J 0 bases; bases outside gene matches: 1. Here the CDR3 reads CASSLGQGMNTEAFF. The CDR3 DNA follows: TGCGCCAGCAGCTTGGGACAGGGGATGAACACTGAAGCTTTCTTT.

The gene calls are TRBV10-2 and TRBJ1-5; 7 bases line up with TRBD1. Germline CDR1 WSHSY, CDR2 SAAADI. The CDR3 contains 16 residues. V shed 2 bases, J shed 3 bases, and the junction held 7 bases outside the gene matches. The CDR3 DNA sequence: TGCGCCAGCAGTGAGGGAACAGGGGAAATCAATCAGCCCCAGCATTTT. Translated, it gives CASSEGTGEINQPQHF.

This chain links TRBV4-3 with TRBJ2-7; D uncertain. V was shortened by 0 bases and J by 2 bases, with 5 bases between the two germline ends. Germline-derived CDR1 and CDR2 are LGHNA and YSLEER. The CDR3 contains 13 residues. The CDR3 nucleotides are TGCGCCAGCAGCCAAGAAACCACCTACGAGCAGTACTTC. It encodes CASSQETTYEQYF.

The rearrangement uses TRBV29-1 and TRBJ2-3, with 8 bases that match TRBD1. The CDR3 is 18 amino acids. CDR1 and CDR2 (germline): SQVTM, ANQGSEA. V lost 0 bases and J lost 5; bases outside the gene matches: 16. CDR3 loop: CSVEDPSSRQGAEDTQYF. CDR3 DNA: TGCAGCGTTGAAGACCCCTCTAGTAGGCAGGGGGCTGAAGATACGCAGTATTTT.

This clone was picked up a small number of times. The rearrangement links TRBV4-3 to TRBJ1-6; the D is unclear. The CDR3 loop spans 15 amino acids. Looked up from germline, CDR1 is LGHNA and CDR2 is YSLEER. Trimming pared 0 bases from V and 7 bases from J, leaving 10 bases between. The CDR3 spells CASSQDGNLNSPLHF. The CDR3 DNA sequence: TGCGCCAGCAGCCAAGACGGGAACCTCAATTCACCCCTCCACTTT.

In its sample, this clone was seen once. V usage is TRBV9 and J usage is TRBJ1-2; D perhaps matches TRBD1 (5 bases). This CDR3 has 14 amino acids. V was shortened by 0 bases and J by 2 bases, with 8 bases between the two germline ends. Germline V gene data show CDR1 as SGDLS and CDR2 as YYNGEE. This CDR3 is CASSVGGANYGYTF. The DNA for the CDR3 is TGTGCCAGCAGCGTAGGGGGCGCAAACTATGGCTACACCTTC.

The genes are TRBV4-2 and TRBJ2-1; the match to TRBD2 covers 7 bases. The germline V gene has CDR1 LGHNA and CDR2 YNFKEQ. V shed 2 bases and J 0 bases; nucleotides not matched to a gene: 4. CDR3 length equals 16 residues. The CDR3 loop is CASSQFKRDSYNEQFF. CDR3 DNA: TGTGCCAGCAGCCAATTCAAGCGGGACTCCTACAATGAGCAGTTCTTC.

This chain links TRBV28 with TRBJ1-4, with TRBD1 as a possible D gene (6 bases). Trimming removed 6 bases from V and 5 bases from J, with 13 bases in between. The CDR3 runs 14 residues. The germline CDR1 and CDR2 sequences are MDHEN and SYDVKM. CDR3 in amino acids: CASSPTGLNEKLFF. The CDR3 bases are TGTGCCAGCAGCCCGACAGGACTAAATGAAAAACTGTTTTTT.

The V and J genes are TRBV7-9 and TRBJ2-7, with D hard to call. The CDR3 has 12 amino acids. V lost 5 bases and J 4 bases, leaving 9 bases between the germline ends. Germline CDR1 and CDR2: SEHNR and FQNEAQ (reference sequence). CDR3 loop: CASSITTYEQYF. CDR3 nucleotide sequence: TGTGCCAGCAGCATCACAACGTACGAGCAGTACTTC.

The genes are TRBV11-1 and TRBJ2-3; TRBD2 matches at 7 bases. The CDR3 runs to 15 residues. J was trimmed by 2 bases and V by 1 base; bases with no gene match: 3. The germline V gene encodes CDR1 SGHAT and CDR2 FQDESV (reference sequence). CDR3 nucleotides: TGTGCCAGCAGCTTAGGAGCGGGGACCACAGATACGCAGTATTTT. Translating gives CASSLGAGTTDTQYF.

The chain is built from TRBV6-6 and TRBJ1-1, with D hard to call. Germline lookup yields CDR1 MNHNY and CDR2 SVGAGI (reference sequence). Trimming removed 6 bases at V and 1 base at J, with 9 bases between. This CDR3 region has 13 residues. CDR3 residues: CASRQTANTEAFF. CDR3 sequence (DNA): TGTGCCAGCAGGCAGACGGCGAACACTGAAGCTTTCTTT.

This sequence joins TRBV7-6 and TRBJ2-2; 8 positions match TRBD2. J lost 0 bases, V lost 2 bases, and 8 bases had no gene match. The CDR3 totals 18 residues. Germline CDR1 reads SGHVS; CDR2 reads FNYEAQ. DNA for the CDR3: TGTGCCAGCAGCTTAAGGGTTATCGGGGGGGCGAACACCGGGGAGCTGTTTTTT. This encodes CASSLRVIGGANTGELFF.

The chain has TRBV9 and TRBJ2-1; 12 bases map to TRBD2. The junction had 9 bases not matched to a gene; V was cut back by 2 bases and J by 9 bases. The CDR3 is 16 residues long. From germline, CDR1 is SGDLS and CDR2 YYNGEE. The CDR3 nucleotides read TGTGCCAGCAGCGTCCCTTCTAGCGGGGGGGTCAGTGAGCAGTTCTTC. Translation: CASSVPSSGGVSEQFF.

This clone appeared once. The genes are TRBV14 and TRBJ1-2; 7 bases align to TRBD1. The ends lost 1 base at V and 4 bases at J; junction bases unmatched: 3. The CDR3 has 14 amino acids. The germline gives CDR1 SGHDN, CDR2 FVKESK. The CDR3 sequence is CASSQVAGGYGYTF. The DNA for the CDR3 is TGTGCCAGCAGCCAAGTAGCAGGGGGCTATGGCTACACCTTC.

The genes are TRBV9 and TRBJ2-3, with D unclear. This CDR3 is 15 amino acids long. V lost 4 bases and J 1 base, leaving 13 bases between the germline ends. Germline loops: CDR1 SGDLS, CDR2 YYNGEE. The CDR3 DNA is TGTGCCAGCAGCTTGAGTAGCCTTGGCACAGATACGCAGTATTTT. This codes for CASSLSSLGTDTQYF. The entire variable domain, with the rest obtained from reference TRBV9 and TRBJ2-3, is as follows: DSGVTQTPKHLITATGQRVTLRCSPRSGDLSVYWYQQSLDQGLQFLIQYYNGEERAKGNILERFSAQQFPDLHSELNLSSLELGDSALYFCASSLSSLGTDTQYFGPGTRLTVL.

V gene TRBV27 combines with J gene TRBJ1-6; TRBD1 might be the D (6 bases). This CDR3 has 17 amino acids. V was cut by 0 bases and J by 2 bases, with 11 bases left in between. CDR1 is MNHEY, CDR2 SMNVEV, per germline (reference sequence). The CDR3 loop reads CASSLSTGPPYNSPLHF. CDR3 coding DNA: TGTGCCAGCAGTTTATCAACAGGGCCCCCCTATAATTCACCCCTCCACTTT.

The V and J genes are TRBV4-1 and TRBJ2-5, with D uncertain. The germline CDR1 and CDR2 sequences are MGHRA and YSYEKL. The CDR3 is 13 residues long. V lost 2 bases to trimming and J lost 2 bases, with 6 bases between them. The CDR3 protein is CASSQSEQETQYF. The CDR3 DNA follows: TGCGCCAGCAGCCAAAGCGAGCAAGAGACCCAGTACTTC.

V usage is TRBV27 and J usage is TRBJ2-1; 13 nucleotides align to TRBD2. The CDR3 runs to 16 residues. J lost 8 bases, V lost 1 base, and 5 bases had no gene match. Germline CDR1 reads MNHEY; CDR2 reads SMNVEV (reference sequence). The CDR3 loop is CASSLLLAGGRDEQFF. The CDR3 DNA reads as TGTGCCAGCAGTTTATTACTAGCGGGGGGGCGAGATGAGCAGTTCTTC.

The V call is TRBV2, the J call TRBJ1-2; 8 nucleotides match TRBD1. The CDR3 length is 16 residues. Germline-derived CDR1 and CDR2 are SNHLY and FYNNEI. V shed 1 base and J 5 bases; nucleotides not matched to a gene: 9. The CDR3 spells CASSEEGLQGGYGYTF. DNA of the CDR3: TGTGCCAGCAGTGAAGAGGGACTACAGGGGGGTTATGGCTACACCTTC.

This clone has only one observation. The J gene is TRBJ1-3, the V gene TRBV4-1; D uncertain. This CDR3 region has 12 residues. Germline V CDR1 and CDR2: MGHRA, YSYEKL. Trimming left V 1 base short and J 4 bases short, with 2 bases between. CDR3 residues: CASSQAGNTIYF. DNA for the CDR3: TGCGCCAGCAGCCAAGCGGGAAACACCATATATTTT.